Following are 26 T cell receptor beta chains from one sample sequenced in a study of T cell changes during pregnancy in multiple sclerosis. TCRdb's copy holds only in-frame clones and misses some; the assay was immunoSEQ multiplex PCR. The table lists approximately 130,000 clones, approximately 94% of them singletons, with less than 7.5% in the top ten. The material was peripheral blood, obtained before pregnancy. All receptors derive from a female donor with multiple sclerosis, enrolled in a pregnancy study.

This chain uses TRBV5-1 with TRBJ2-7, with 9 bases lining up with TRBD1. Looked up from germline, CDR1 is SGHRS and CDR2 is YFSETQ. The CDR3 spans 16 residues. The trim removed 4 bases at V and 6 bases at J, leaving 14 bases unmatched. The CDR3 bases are TGCGCCAGCAGCGTGGGGCCCTACAGGGGGCCAAGCGAGCAGTACTTC. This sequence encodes CASSVGPYRGPSEQYF.

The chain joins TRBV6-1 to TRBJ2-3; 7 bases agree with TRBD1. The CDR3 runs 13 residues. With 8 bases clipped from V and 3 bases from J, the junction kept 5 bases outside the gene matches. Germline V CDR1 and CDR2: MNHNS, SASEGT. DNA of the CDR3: TGTGCCAGCGGCGGCAGGGGGACAGATACGCAGTATTTT. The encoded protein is CASGGRGTDTQYF.

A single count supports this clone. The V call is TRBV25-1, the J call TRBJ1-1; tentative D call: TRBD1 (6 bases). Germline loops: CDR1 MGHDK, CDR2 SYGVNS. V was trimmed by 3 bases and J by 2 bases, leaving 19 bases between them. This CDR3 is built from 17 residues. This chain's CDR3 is CASSDLRSGRGNTEAFF. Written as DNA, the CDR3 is TGTGCCAGCAGTGACCTTAGATCGGGCAGGGGTAACACTGAAGCTTTCTTT.

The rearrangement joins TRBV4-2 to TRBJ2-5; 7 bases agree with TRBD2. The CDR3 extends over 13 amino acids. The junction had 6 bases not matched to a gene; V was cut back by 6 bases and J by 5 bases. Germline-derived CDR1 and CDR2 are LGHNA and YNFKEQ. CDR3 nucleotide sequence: TGTGCCAGCAGTCCCGGACTAGAGGAGACCCAGTACTTC. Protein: CASSPGLEETQYF.

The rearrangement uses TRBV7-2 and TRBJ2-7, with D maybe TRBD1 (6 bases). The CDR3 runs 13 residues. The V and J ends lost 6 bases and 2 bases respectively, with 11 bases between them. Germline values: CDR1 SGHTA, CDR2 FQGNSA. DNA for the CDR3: TGTGCCAGCAGGTCAGGACAGCCCTACGAGCAGTACTTC. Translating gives CASRSGQPYEQYF.

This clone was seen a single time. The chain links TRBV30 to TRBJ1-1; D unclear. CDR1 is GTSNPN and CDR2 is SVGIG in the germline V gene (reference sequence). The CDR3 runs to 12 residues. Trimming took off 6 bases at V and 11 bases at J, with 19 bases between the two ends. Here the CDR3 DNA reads TGTGCCTGCACCCATATGTGGCCTGCCGCTTTCTTT. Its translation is CACTHMWPAAFF. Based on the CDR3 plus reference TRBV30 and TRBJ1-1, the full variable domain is SQTIHQWPATLVQPVGSPLSLECTVEGTSNPNLYWYRQAAGRGLQLLFYSVGIGQISSEVPQNLSASRPQDRQFILSSKKLLLSDSGFYLCACTHMWPAAFFGQGTRLTVV.

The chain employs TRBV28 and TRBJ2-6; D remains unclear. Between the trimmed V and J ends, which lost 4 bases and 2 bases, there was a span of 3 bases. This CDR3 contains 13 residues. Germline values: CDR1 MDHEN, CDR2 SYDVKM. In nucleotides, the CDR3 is TGTGCCAGCAGTTCTACTGGGGCCAACGTCCTGACTTTC. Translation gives CASSSTGANVLTF.

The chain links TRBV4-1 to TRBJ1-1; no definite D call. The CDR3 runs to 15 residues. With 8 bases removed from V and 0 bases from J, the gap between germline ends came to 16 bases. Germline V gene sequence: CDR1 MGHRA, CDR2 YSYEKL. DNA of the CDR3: TGCGCCAGCTTCCGACCCCGGGGTATGAACACTGAAGCTTTCTTT. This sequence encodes CASFRPRGMNTEAFF.

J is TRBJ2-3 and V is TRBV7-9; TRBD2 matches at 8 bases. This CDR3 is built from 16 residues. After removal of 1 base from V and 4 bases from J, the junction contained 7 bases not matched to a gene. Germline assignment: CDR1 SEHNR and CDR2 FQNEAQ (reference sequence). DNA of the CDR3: TGTGCCAGCAGCTTAGTTCCGGGAGGGGGGTCAGATACGCAGTATTTT. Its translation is CASSLVPGGGSDTQYF.

As DNA, the CDR3 is TGTGCCTGGAGTCGGAGGGGGCGGACCACTGAAGCTTTCTTT. Protein: CAWSRRGRTTEAFF. The chain uses TRBV30 and TRBJ1-1; the match to TRBD1 covers 7 bases. Germline CDR1 GTSNPN, CDR2 SVGIG (reference sequence). Losses at the gene ends were 2 bases for V and 4 bases for J; bases not matched to a gene: 7. The length of the CDR3 is 14 residues.

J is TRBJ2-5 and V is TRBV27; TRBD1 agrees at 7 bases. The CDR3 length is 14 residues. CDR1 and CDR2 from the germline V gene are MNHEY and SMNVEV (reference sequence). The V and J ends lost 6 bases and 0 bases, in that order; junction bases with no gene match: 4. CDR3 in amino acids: CASRRQGYQETQYF. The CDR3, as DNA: TGTGCCAGCAGAAGACAGGGTTACCAAGAGACCCAGTACTTC.

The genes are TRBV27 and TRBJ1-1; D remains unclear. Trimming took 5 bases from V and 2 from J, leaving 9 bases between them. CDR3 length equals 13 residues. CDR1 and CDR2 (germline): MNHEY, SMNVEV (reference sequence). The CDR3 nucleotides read TGTGCCAGCAGTCCCGGTCCAAACACTGAAGCTTTCTTT. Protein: CASSPGPNTEAFF.

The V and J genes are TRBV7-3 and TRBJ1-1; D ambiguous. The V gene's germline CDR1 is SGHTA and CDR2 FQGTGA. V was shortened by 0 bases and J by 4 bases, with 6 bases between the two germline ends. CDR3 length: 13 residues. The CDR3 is CASSLTSFTEAFF. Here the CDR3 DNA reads TGTGCCAGCAGCTTAACAAGCTTCACTGAAGCTTTCTTT.

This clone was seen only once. The CDR3 DNA is TGTGCCAGCAGCCCTGAGCCCCCCACAGGAACCACTGAAGCTTTCTTT. The encoded protein is CASSPEPPTGTTEAFF. The chain is built from TRBV5-4 and TRBJ1-1; D is possibly TRBD1 (5 bases). The CDR3 is made up of 16 amino acids. Looked up from germline, CDR1 is SGHNT and CDR2 is YYREEE (reference sequence). Trimming left V 4 bases short and J 4 bases short, with 20 bases between.

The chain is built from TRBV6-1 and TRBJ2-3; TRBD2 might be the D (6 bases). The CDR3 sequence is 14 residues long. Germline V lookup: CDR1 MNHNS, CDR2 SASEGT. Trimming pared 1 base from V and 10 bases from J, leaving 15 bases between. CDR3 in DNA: TGTGCCAGCAGTGAAGTCACCGCTAGCGATGCGCAGTATTTT. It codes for CASSEVTASDAQYF.

As DNA, the CDR3 is TGTGCCAGCAGCCCGGGACAGGGCTACGAGCAGTACTTC. Translation gives CASSPGQGYEQYF. The chain employs TRBV11-2 and TRBJ2-7; the match to TRBD1 covers 9 bases. The CDR3 is 13 amino acids. V was pared by 5 bases and J by 3 bases, with 2 bases of the junction left unmatched. Germline V gene lookup returns CDR1 SGHAT and CDR2 FQNNGV.

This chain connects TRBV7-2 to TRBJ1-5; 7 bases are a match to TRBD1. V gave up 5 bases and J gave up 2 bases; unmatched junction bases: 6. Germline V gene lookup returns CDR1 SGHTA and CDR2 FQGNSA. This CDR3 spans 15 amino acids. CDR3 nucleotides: TGTGCCAGCAGCCCTACAGGGGATGGCAATCAGCCCCAGCATTTT. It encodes CASSPTGDGNQPQHF.

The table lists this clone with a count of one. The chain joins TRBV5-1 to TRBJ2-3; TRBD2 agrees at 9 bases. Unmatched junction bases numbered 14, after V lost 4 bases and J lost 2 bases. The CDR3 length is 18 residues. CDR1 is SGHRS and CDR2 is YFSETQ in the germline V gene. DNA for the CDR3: TGCGCCAGCAGCATTCGGACTAGCGACCGCCTTTTCACAGATACGCAGTATTTT. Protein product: CASSIRTSDRLFTDTQYF.

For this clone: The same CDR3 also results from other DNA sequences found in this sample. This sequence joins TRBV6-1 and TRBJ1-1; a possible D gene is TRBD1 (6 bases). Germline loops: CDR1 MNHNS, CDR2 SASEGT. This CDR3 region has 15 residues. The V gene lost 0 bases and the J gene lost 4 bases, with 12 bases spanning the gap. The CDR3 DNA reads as TGTGCCAGCAGTGAAGCAACAGGGATGGGCACTGAAGCTTTCTTT. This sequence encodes CASSEATGMGTEAFF.

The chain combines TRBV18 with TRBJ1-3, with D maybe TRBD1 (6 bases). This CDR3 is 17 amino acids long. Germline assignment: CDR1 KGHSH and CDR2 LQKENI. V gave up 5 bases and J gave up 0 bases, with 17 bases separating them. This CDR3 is CASSSRRGADSGNTIYF. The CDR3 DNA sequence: TGTGCCAGCTCATCAAGGCGGGGGGCGGACTCTGGAAACACCATATATTTT. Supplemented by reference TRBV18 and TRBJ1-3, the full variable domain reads NAGVMQNPRHLVRRRGQEARLRCSPMKGHSHVYWYRQLPEEGLKFMVYLQKENIIDESGMPKERFSAEFPKEGPSILRIQQVVRGDSAAYFCASSSRRGADSGNTIYFGEGSWLTVV.

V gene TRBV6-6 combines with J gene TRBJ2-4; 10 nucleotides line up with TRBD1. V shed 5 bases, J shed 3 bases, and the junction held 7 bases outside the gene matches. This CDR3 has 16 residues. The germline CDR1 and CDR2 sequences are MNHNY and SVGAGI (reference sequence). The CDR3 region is CASSVRQGAGKNIQYF. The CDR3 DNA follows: TGTGCCAGCAGTGTTCGACAGGGGGCAGGCAAAAACATTCAGTACTTC.

CDR3 DNA sequence: TGTGCCAGCAGCTTACTAGGCCCCTTCACAGATACGCAGTATTTT. Encoded protein: CASSLLGPFTDTQYF. The V gene is TRBV7-8, the J gene TRBJ2-3; D not certain. The CDR3 runs to 15 residues. In germline, CDR1 is SGHVS, CDR2 FQNEAQ. Trimming removed 2 bases from V and 2 bases from J, with 11 bases in between. Complete variable domain (other parts from reference TRBV7-8 and TRBJ2-3): GAGVSQSPRYKVAKRGQDVALRCDPISGHVSLFWYQQALGQGPEFLTYFQNEAQLDKSGLPSDRFFAERPEGSVSTLKIQRTQQEDSAVYLCASSLLGPFTDTQYFGPGTRLTVL.

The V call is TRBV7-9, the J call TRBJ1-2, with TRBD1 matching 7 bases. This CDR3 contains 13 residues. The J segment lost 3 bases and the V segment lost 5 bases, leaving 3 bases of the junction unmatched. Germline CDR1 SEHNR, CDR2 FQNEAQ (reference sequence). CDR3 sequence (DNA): TGTGCCAGCAGCCGCACAGGGGACTATGGCTACACCTTC. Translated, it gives CASSRTGDYGYTF.

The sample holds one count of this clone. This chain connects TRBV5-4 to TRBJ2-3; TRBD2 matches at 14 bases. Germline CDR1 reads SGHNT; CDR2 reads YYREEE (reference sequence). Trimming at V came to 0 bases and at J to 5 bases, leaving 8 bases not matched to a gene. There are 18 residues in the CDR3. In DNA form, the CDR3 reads TGTGCCAGCAGCTTGGAGTACGGACTAGCGGGAGGAGGAGATACGCAGTATTTT. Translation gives CASSLEYGLAGGGDTQYF.

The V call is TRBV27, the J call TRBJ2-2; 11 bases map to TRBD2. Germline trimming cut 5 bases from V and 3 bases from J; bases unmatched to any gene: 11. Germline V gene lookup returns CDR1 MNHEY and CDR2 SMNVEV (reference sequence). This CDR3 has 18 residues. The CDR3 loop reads CASSRLLAGGVYTGELFF. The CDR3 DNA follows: TGTGCCAGCAGTCGCCTGCTAGCGGGAGGAGTCTACACCGGGGAGCTGTTTTTT.

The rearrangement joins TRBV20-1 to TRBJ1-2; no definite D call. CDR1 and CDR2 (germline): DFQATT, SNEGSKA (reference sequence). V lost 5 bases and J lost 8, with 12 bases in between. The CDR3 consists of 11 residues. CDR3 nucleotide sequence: TGCAGTGCTGCGGCCCCGAGAGGCTACACCTTC. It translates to CSAAAPRGYTF.